A single sample gave rise to the 32 T cell receptor beta chains below, sequenced in a study of graft-versus-host responses after intestinal transplantation. Antigens of these TCRs are unknown. Clones were sequenced by immunoSEQ multiplex PCR, and TCRdb holds only the in-frame ones, with some missing. The sample shows under 150,000 clones, 85% to 95% of them seen only once. The material sequenced was unstimulated CD4+ T cells sorted from spleen or lymph node cells, taken before intestinal transplant. The receptors originated from a human donor who received an intestinal transplant.

The chain links TRBV4-2 to TRBJ2-2; possibly TRBD2 for D (7 bases). Germline-derived CDR1 and CDR2 are LGHNA and YNFKEQ. The ends were cut back, 1 base at V and 5 bases at J, with 17 bases in the middle. The CDR3 contains 17 residues. CDR3 region: CASSQVAGGAETGELFF. The DNA for the CDR3 is TGTGCCAGCAGCCAAGTTGCTGGGGGGGCGGAAACCGGGGAGCTGTTTTTT.

This clone was recorded once. Relative to the germline gene, one junction end is altered; a read error may explain this. The gene calls are TRBV5-6 and TRBJ1-2; no clear D gene. Germline CDR1 and CDR2: SGHDT and YYEEEE. The CDR3 spans 11 residues. For the CDR3, the DNA is TGTGCCAGCAGCTTGGACGGGCGCGAGTCCTTC. Translating gives CASSLDGRESF.

The chain has TRBV29-1 and TRBJ2-1; D tentatively reads TRBD1 or TRBD2 (6 bases each). Germline CDR1 SQVTM, CDR2 ANQGSEA. The CDR3 sequence is 14 residues long. V was pared by 6 bases and J by 4 bases, with 16 bases between. CDR3 coding DNA: TGCAGCGTGGGGGGTCCAGGGGTATACAATGAGCAGTTCTTC. This translates into CSVGGPGVYNEQFF.

This clone was observed a handful of times. The CDR3 region has the DNA TGTGCCATCAGTGGGAGGGGAACCGATTCACCCCTCCACTTT. It specifies CAISGRGTDSPLHF. V is TRBV10-3 and J is TRBJ1-6, with TRBD1 as a possible D gene (5 bases). Deletions cut 4 bases from V and 8 bases from J, with 12 bases between. Germline assignment: CDR1 ENHRY and CDR2 SYGVKD. This CDR3 has 14 amino acids.

The rearrangement joins TRBV5-1 to TRBJ2-1, with TRBD2 matching over 10 bases. Germline lookup yields CDR1 SGHRS and CDR2 YFSETQ. Trimming removed 4 bases from V and 8 bases from J; junction bases left unmatched: 9. The CDR3 covers 15 residues. CDR3 in amino acids: CASSHSGGVAYEQFF. DNA of the CDR3: TGCGCCAGCAGCCACAGCGGGGGGGTTGCATATGAGCAGTTCTTC.

This chain connects TRBV7-9 to TRBJ2-1; D unresolved. CDR1 and CDR2 (germline): SEHNR, FQNEAQ (reference sequence). This CDR3 comprises 14 residues. V lost 1 base and J 7 bases, leaving 11 bases between the germline ends. CDR3 sequence reads: CASSLGTVGNEQFF. CDR3 sequence (DNA): TGTGCCAGCAGCTTAGGCACAGTAGGAAATGAGCAGTTCTTC.

The CDR3: CASSPLAGQKSYEQYF. CDR3 nucleotides: TGTGCCAGTAGTCCCCTGGCGGGACAGAAGTCCTACGAGCAGTACTTC. This chain connects TRBV19 to TRBJ2-7; TRBD1 might be the D (7 bases). The germline V and J ends were trimmed by 5 bases and 1 base, with 18 bases remaining between them. The CDR3 consists of 16 residues. Germline V gene data show CDR1 as LNHDA and CDR2 as SQIVND (reference sequence). Full variable domain (remainder filled in from reference TRBV19 and TRBJ2-7): DGGITQSPKYLFRKEGQNVTLSCEQNLNHDAMYWYRQDPGQGLRLIYYSQIVNDFQKGDIAEGYSVSREKKESFPLTVTSAQKNPTAFYLCASSPLAGQKSYEQYFGPGTRLTVT.

For the CDR3, the DNA is TGTGCCATCAGTGGCGGCCTCAATGAAAAACTGTTTTTT. This translates into CAISGGLNEKLFF. The gene calls are TRBV10-3 and TRBJ1-4; D gene uncertain. The V gene's germline CDR1 is ENHRY and CDR2 SYGVKD. V shed 4 bases and J shed 5 bases, with 8 bases lying between them. This CDR3 has 13 residues.

This chain links TRBV11-3 with TRBJ1-1; a possible D gene is TRBD1 (6 bases). The CDR3 spans 15 residues. Germline V CDR1 and CDR2: SGHNT, YENEEA. V lost 1 base and J lost 2, with 11 bases in between. CDR3 DNA: TGTGCCAGCAGCTTAGTGCGGGACACAAACACTGAAGCTTTCTTT. Protein sequence: CASSLVRDTNTEAFF.

The rearrangement joins TRBV30 to TRBJ1-4; 7 bases agree with TRBD1. J gave up 0 bases and V 5 bases, and 6 bases lay outside the gene matches. CDR1 and CDR2 from the germline V gene are GTSNPN and SVGIG (reference sequence). The CDR3 consists of 15 residues. The CDR3 region is CAWGDRRATNEKLFF. The DNA for the CDR3 is TGTGCCTGGGGGGACAGAAGAGCAACTAATGAAAAACTGTTTTTT. The full variable domain, in which reference TRBV30 and TRBJ1-4 provide the parts outside the CDR3, is SQTIHQWPATLVQPVGSPLSLECTVEGTSNPNLYWYRQAAGRGLQLLFYSVGIGQISSEVPQNLSASRPQDRQFILSSKKLLLSDSGFYLCAWGDRRATNEKLFFGSGTQLSVL.

The chain recombines TRBV9 with TRBJ2-1; 9 nucleotides line up with TRBD2. Germline V CDR1 and CDR2: SGDLS, YYNGEE. V was clipped by 0 bases and J by 2 bases; unmatched bases: 6. The CDR3 extends over 17 amino acids. For the CDR3, the DNA is TGTGCCAGCAGCGTAGGAAGCGGGGGGCGAACCTACAATGAGCAGTTCTTC. Protein product: CASSVGSGGRTYNEQFF.

CDR3 in amino acids: CASSNYRVSGGNTIYF. CDR3 DNA sequence: TGTGCCAGCAGCAATTACAGGGTCTCGGGAGGAAACACCATATATTTT. The genes are TRBV7-9 and TRBJ1-3, with D perhaps matching TRBD1 (6 bases). Germline CDR1 and CDR2: SEHNR and FQNEAQ (reference sequence). CDR3 length: 16 residues. V was cut by 5 bases and J by 4 bases, with 18 bases left in between.

The rearrangement links TRBV19 to TRBJ1-1; tentative D call: TRBD1 (6 bases). The CDR3 contains 13 residues. Germline V CDR1 and CDR2: LNHDA, SQIVND (reference sequence). The V gene lost 7 bases and the J gene lost 7 bases, with 16 bases spanning the gap. The DNA for the CDR3 is TGTGCCAGTACCCTATTCAACAGGGTTGAAGCTTTCTTT. It yields the protein CASTLFNRVEAFF.

This clone was seen once. The rearrangement links TRBV29-1 to TRBJ1-3; unclear D gene. Trimming took off 4 bases at V and 4 bases at J, with 5 bases between the two ends. The CDR3 sequence is 11 residues long. Germline V lookup: CDR1 SQVTM, CDR2 ANQGSEA. The CDR3 sequence is CSVGWGNTIYF. The CDR3 bases are TGCAGCGTTGGCTGGGGAAACACCATATATTTT.

The chain combines TRBV7-8 with TRBJ2-2, with 7 bases that match TRBD1. Germline V gene sequence: CDR1 SGHVS, CDR2 FQNEAQ. This CDR3 spans 18 amino acids. Trimming at V came to 1 base and at J to 2 bases, leaving 10 bases not matched to a gene. DNA of the CDR3: TGTGCCAGCAGCTTAGAAGGACAGGCTCTGGCCAACACCGGGGAGCTGTTTTTT. Its translation is CASSLEGQALANTGELFF.

The V and J genes are TRBV19 and TRBJ1-5; D remains ambiguous. Trimming left V 0 bases short and J 3 bases short, with 9 bases between. Looked up from germline, CDR1 is LNHDA and CDR2 is SQIVND (reference sequence). The CDR3 has 15 amino acids. The CDR3 DNA sequence: TGTGCCAGTAGTATAGATCTACTCAACAATCAGCCCCAGCATTTT. Amino acid sequence: CASSIDLLNNQPQHF.

The chain joins TRBV9 to TRBJ1-3, with TRBD1 as a possible D gene (6 bases). Germline V CDR1 and CDR2: SGDLS, YYNGEE. V gave up 5 bases and J gave up 2 bases, with 14 bases separating them. This CDR3 has 15 amino acids. CDR3 in DNA: TGTGCCAGCAGTCCACGGGGGGGGCCTGGAAACACCATATATTTT. It translates to CASSPRGGPGNTIYF.

This clone was seen once. This chain joins TRBV14 and TRBJ1-2; D is ambiguous. V lost 0 bases and J 2 bases, leaving 10 bases between the germline ends. The CDR3 runs 15 residues. Germline CDR1 reads SGHDN; CDR2 reads FVKESK. This chain's CDR3 is CASSQEPRGNYGYTF. CDR3 in DNA: TGTGCCAGCAGCCAAGAACCCCGGGGAAACTATGGCTACACCTTC.

The chain has TRBV14 and TRBJ1-1, with D perhaps matching TRBD1 (5 bases). Trimming stripped 4 bases from V and 0 bases from J, with 6 bases between. This CDR3 region has 13 residues. In germline, CDR1 is SGHDN, CDR2 FVKESK. The CDR3 nucleotides are TGTGCCAGCAGCCTACAGGTGAACACTGAAGCTTTCTTT. Translation gives CASSLQVNTEAFF.

The CDR3 sequence: CASSPSDRFYEQYF. CDR3 sequence (DNA): TGTGCCAGCAGCCCCTCAGACAGGTTTTACGAGCAGTACTTC. J is TRBJ2-7 and V is TRBV11-2; a possible D gene is TRBD1 (6 bases). The germline gives CDR1 SGHAT, CDR2 FQNNGV. The CDR3 loop spans 14 amino acids. The V end lost 5 bases, the J end lost 4 bases, and 15 bases lay between the germline ends.

The chain links TRBV20-1 to TRBJ1-5, with D perhaps TRBD1 (6 bases). Germline CDR1 DFQATT, CDR2 SNEGSKA (reference sequence). V was pared by 6 bases and J by 7 bases, with 10 bases between. This CDR3 region has 11 residues. This chain's CDR3 is CSAGGGQPQHF. In DNA form, the CDR3 reads TGCAGTGCAGGGGGAGGGCAGCCCCAGCATTTT.

V is TRBV5-1 and J is TRBJ1-1; possibly TRBD1 for D (6 bases). V lost 0 bases to trimming and J lost 0 bases, with 12 bases between them. The CDR3 totals 16 residues. The germline gives CDR1 SGHRS, CDR2 YFSETQ. The CDR3 sequence is CASSLDRVLLNTEAFF. The CDR3 nucleotides are TGCGCCAGCAGCTTGGACAGGGTCCTCTTGAACACTGAAGCTTTCTTT. Based on the CDR3 plus reference TRBV5-1 and TRBJ1-1, the full variable domain is KAGVTQTPRYLIKTRGQQVTLSCSPISGHRSVSWYQQTPGQGLQFLFEYFSETQRNKGNFPGRFSGRQFSNSRSEMNVSTLELGDSALYLCASSLDRVLLNTEAFFGQGTRLTVV.

This rearrangement joins TRBV19 to TRBJ1-2, with a weak D call TRBD1 (5 bases). The CDR3 contains 18 residues. V dropped 9 bases and J dropped 6 bases, with 32 bases sitting between them. CDR1 is LNHDA and CDR2 is SQIVND in the germline V gene (reference sequence). CDR3 nucleotide sequence: TGTGCCAGCGCCAGACGACACCGGGAAGCTGCGGGGGGAGATGGCTACACCTTC. Amino acids: CASARRHREAAGGDGYTF.

J is TRBJ2-7 and V is TRBV19, with D perhaps being TRBD1 or TRBD2 (5 bases each). The CDR3 spans 13 residues. The V end lost 5 bases, the J end lost 2 bases, and 10 bases lay between the germline ends. CDR1 and CDR2 from the germline V gene are LNHDA and SQIVND (reference sequence). The CDR3 sequence is CASSRDPTYEQYF. The CDR3, as DNA: TGTGCCAGTAGTCGGGACCCGACCTACGAGCAGTACTTC.

The chain joins TRBV23-1 to TRBJ2-2, with D perhaps TRBD1 (6 bases). TRBV23-1 is an ORF, with its function uncertain. V shed 8 bases and J shed 6 bases, with 16 bases lying between them. The CDR3 contains 14 residues. This CDR3 is CASDRPAFPGELFF. The CDR3 bases are TGCGCCAGCGACAGGCCGGCCTTTCCCGGGGAGCTGTTTTTT.

The chain joins TRBV30 to TRBJ1-1; possibly TRBD1 for D (6 bases). The germline V and J ends were trimmed by 2 bases and 5 bases, with 12 bases remaining between them. Germline V CDR1 and CDR2: GTSNPN, SVGIG (reference sequence). The CDR3 runs to 13 residues. The CDR3 DNA reads as TGTGCCTGGAGTCCAGGGGCGATTACTGAAGCTTTCTTT. Amino acids: CAWSPGAITEAFF. Supplemented by reference TRBV30 and TRBJ1-1, the full variable domain reads SQTIHQWPATLVQPVGSPLSLECTVEGTSNPNLYWYRQAAGRGLQLLFYSVGIGQISSEVPQNLSASRPQDRQFILSSKKLLLSDSGFYLCAWSPGAITEAFFGQGTRLTVV.

The chain couples TRBV12-5 to TRBJ1-1; tentative D call: TRBD1 (5 bases). V was shortened by 6 bases and J by 11 bases, with 19 bases between the two germline ends. Germline CDR1 and CDR2: LGHNT and FRNRAP. The CDR3 covers 13 residues. The CDR3 reads CASGSGGGLGAFF. The CDR3 DNA follows: TGTGCTAGTGGGTCAGGTGGGGGGTTGGGTGCTTTCTTT.

V and J are TRBV4-1 and TRBJ2-7, with D unresolved. CDR1 and CDR2 (germline): MGHRA, YSYEKL. Trimming cost V 4 bases and J 3 bases, with 13 bases left between them. The CDR3 has 14 residues. In nucleotides, the CDR3 is TGCGCCAGCAGCCCCGAGCTAGACTTCTACGAGCAGTACTTC. The encoded protein is CASSPELDFYEQYF.

The chain joins TRBV6-1 to TRBJ1-1, with D uncertain. Germline V CDR1 and CDR2: MNHNS, SASEGT. Trimming stripped 6 bases from V and 0 bases from J, with 8 bases between. The CDR3 extends over 13 amino acids. The CDR3 DNA reads as TGTGCCAGCAGCTTAATATTGAACACTGAAGCTTTCTTT. Protein product: CASSLILNTEAFF.

This rearrangement joins TRBV9 to TRBJ1-5; 7 bases are shared with TRBD1. V lost 4 bases and J lost 5; bases outside the gene matches: 9. The CDR3 has 15 amino acids. CDR1 and CDR2 (germline): SGDLS, YYNGEE. The CDR3 loop reads CASSPLGTDYQPQHF. CDR3 coding DNA: TGTGCCAGCAGCCCCCTCGGGACAGACTATCAGCCCCAGCATTTT.

V and J are TRBV9 and TRBJ1-1; tentatively, D is TRBD1 (5 bases). V was clipped by 0 bases and J by 3 bases, with 15 bases between them. This CDR3 has 16 amino acids. CDR1 is SGDLS, CDR2 YYNGEE, per germline. Written as DNA, the CDR3 is TGTGCCAGCAGCGTAGCGGTATCCGGGGGGTACACTGAAGCTTTCTTT. Translation gives CASSVAVSGGYTEAFF.

Only one count was recorded for this clone. The chain joins TRBV18 to TRBJ2-7; D unclear. Germline CDR1 reads KGHSH; CDR2 reads LQKENI. Trimming removed 9 bases at V and 2 bases at J, with 8 bases between. This CDR3 has 11 amino acids. CDR3 residues: CARTLPYEQYF. The CDR3 DNA is TGTGCCAGGACCCTACCCTACGAGCAGTACTTC. Full variable domain (remainder filled in from reference TRBV18 and TRBJ2-7): NAGVMQNPRHLVRRRGQEARLRCSPMKGHSHVYWYRQLPEEGLKFMVYLQKENIIDESGMPKERFSAEFPKEGPSILRIQQVVRGDSAAYFCARTLPYEQYFGPGTRLTVT.